This T cell receptor (beta chain) was found in a study of blood T cell repertoires in COVID-19 (dated by TCRdb to between 2020 and 2021). Broadly, across the study: The collaborator samples originated in the United States, Italy and Spain and spanned the acute and convalescent phases of COVID-19. Deeply sampled blood TCRbeta repertoires from subjects exposed to, actively infected with, or recovered from COVID-19 were included in the dataset. The material from the prospective study consisted of cDNA or gDNA derived from T cells, B-cell-depleted T cells, or PBMCs. Samples came from the ongoing ImmuneRACE study (first 160 participants) plus 1,254 subjects from 6 global collaborators. Sample metadata almost always included a de-identified subject ID, COVID-19 status, age in years and sex. The repertoires were released in a freely available public database meant as a resource for research on the immune response to SARS-CoV-2. Where available, HLA class I and class II types were taken from metadata supplied by the sample provider and were not determined by assay-based typing. Here is what the overall study found, with its caveats: Clinical and demographic metadata were provided uncurated, with the amount varying by source and participant.

Collaborating institutions collected whole blood in K2EDTA tubes following their own protocols. Collaborator samples were shipped for TCRbeta analysis as frozen whole blood, isolated PBMCs, or DNA extracted from either sample type. This clone came up once. The antigen it recognizes is unknown. No much larger clone exists at a distance of one base, and base qualities are not known. TCRbeta CDR3 regions were amplified from genomic DNA using the immunoSEQ Assay, a bias-controlled multiplex PCR. The paper's processing steps were these. Within the assay, amplification of reference gene primers was used to estimate how many nucleated cells each sample contained. To quantify the absolute abundance of each unique TCRbeta CDR3 rearrangement, sequence reads were collapsed and filtered. For each sample, productive Simpson clonality was calculated as the square root of Simpson's diversity index across productive rearrangements. TCRdb limited this immuneACCESS table to in-frame rearrangements with V and J called. A share of clones is missing; checked studies link under half to unresolved V genes, and the rest is unexplained. V, J and clone size are taken as reported in that table, and D and trimming were inferred from the DNA itself. This sample holds 110,000 to 150,000 clones; approximately 85% were observed only once. About 4% of the sample is in the top ten clones.

CDR1 MDHEN and CDR2 SYDVKM are derived from the germline V gene. Trimming removed 5 bases from V and 5 bases from J, leaving 13 bases between the germline ends. Counted from cysteine to phenylalanine, this CDR3 has 14 amino acids. Of all the DNA, just the CDR3 is kept, 42 bases in frame from base 1. The TCR was taken from an elderly woman with acute or convalescent COVID-19. Recombination joined TRBV28 with TRBJ2-1; a tentative D call is TRBD1 (5 bases match). The sample was peripheral blood. The DNA is as follows: TGTGCCAGCAGTCTCCAGGACATCGACAATGAGCAGTTCTTC. The encoded protein is CASSLQDIDNEQFF.